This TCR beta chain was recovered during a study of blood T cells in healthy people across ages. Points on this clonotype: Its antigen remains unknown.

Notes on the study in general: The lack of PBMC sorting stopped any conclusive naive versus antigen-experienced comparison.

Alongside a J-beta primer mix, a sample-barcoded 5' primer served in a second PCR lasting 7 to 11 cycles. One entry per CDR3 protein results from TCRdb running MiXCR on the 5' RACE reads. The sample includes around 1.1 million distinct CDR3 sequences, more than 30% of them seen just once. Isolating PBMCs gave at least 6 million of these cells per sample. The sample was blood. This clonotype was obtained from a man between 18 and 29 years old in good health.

The CDR3 DNA reads TGCAGTGCTAGAGATCTGGGGACAGGGTACTCGGATGAGCAGTACTTC. This gives the protein CSARDLGTGYSDEQYF. The chain carries TRBV20-1 and TRBJ2-5, with 9 bases identical to TRBD1. The V segment lost 0 bases and the J segment 11 bases; nucleotides outside the gene matches: 16. Germline V gives CDR1 DFQATT, CDR2 SNEGSKA (reference sequence). The CDR3 runs to 16 residues.